This T cell receptor (beta chain) was retrieved from a study of shared clonotypes between healthy human individuals. The CDR3 is 15 amino acids. Germline trimming cut 6 bases from V and 9 bases from J; bases unmatched to any gene: 17. Germline V gives CDR1 MDHEN, CDR2 SYDVKM. Assay: immunoSEQ multiplex PCR; the TCRdb copy retains only in-frame clones and omits some. The table shows approximately 500,000 clones, with more than 75% occurring only once. As to this clone: Its antigen is as yet unknown.

Whole-study findings and limits: Sampling was confined to blood; repertoires within tissues likely differ.

Sequenced input: PBMCs. The TCR originated in a woman between 35 and 50 years old in good health. Some clones in this sample may be carry-over from other donors' samples. The V call is TRBV28, the J call TRBJ2-7, with 7 bases lining up with TRBD1. This CDR3 reads CASSPGDRDVVGQYF. In nucleotides, the CDR3 is TGTGCCAGCAGCCCCGGAGACAGGGATGTGGTCGGGCAGTACTTC.